This T cell receptor beta chain was found in a study of blood T cell repertoires in COVID-19 (dated by TCRdb to between 2020 and 2021). Turning to the overall study: Samples from collaborators originated in the United States, Italy and Spain and spanned both the acute and convalescent phases of COVID-19. Deeply sampled blood TCRbeta repertoires from subjects exposed to, actively infected with, or recovered from COVID-19 were included in the dataset. The material from the prospective study consisted of cDNA or gDNA derived from T cells, B-cell-depleted T cells, or PBMCs. A de-identified subject ID, COVID-19 status, age in years and sex were almost always included in the sample metadata. HLA class I and class II types, where available, came from metadata supplied by the sample provider rather than from assay-based typing. The repertoires were released in a freely available public database meant as a resource for research on the immune response to SARS-CoV-2. Samples were obtained from the ongoing ImmuneRACE study (first 160 participants) and from some 1,300 subjects provided by 6 global collaborators. What the work shows at the level of the full study, not this receptor alone: How much clinical and demographic metadata was included differed by source and by participant, and the metadata was provided uncurated.

With respect to this clone: It lacks a known antigen. No much larger clone exists at a distance of one base, and base qualities are not known.

The CDR3 runs 16 amino acids, cysteine and phenylalanine included. The read is trimmed to its CDR3 DNA, 48 bases read in frame from base 1. V is cut back by 1 base and J by 3 bases, with 6 bases in the junction unmatched. CDR1 is given as SGHTA and CDR2 as FQGNSA, both from the germline V gene. Each collaborating institution followed its own protocols to collect whole blood in K2EDTA tubes. For TCRbeta analysis, collaborators shipped samples in one of three forms: frozen whole blood, isolated PBMCs, or DNA extracted from either of those sample types. TCRbeta CDR3 regions were amplified from genomic DNA by means of the immunoSEQ Assay, a bias-controlled multiplex PCR. The paper's data handling went like this. The number of nucleated cells in each sample was estimated by amplification of reference gene primers within the assay. Sequence reads were collapsed and filtered to measure the absolute abundance of every unique TCRbeta CDR3 rearrangement. For each sample, productive Simpson clonality was calculated as the square root of Simpson's diversity index across productive rearrangements. Imported from immuneACCESS, the table was reduced by TCRdb to in-frame sequences with V and J called. These copies leave out some clones; in studies compared against another copy, an unresolved V gene accounts for under half, and the cause of the remainder is not known. V and J calls and clone size are copied from that table; D and trimming were computed from the DNA. The table for this sample lists about 74,000 clones; around 88% of them were counted only once. The ten top clones hold roughly 1.9% of the sample.

The chain is made from TRBV7-2 and TRBJ2-7; a stretch of 10 junction bases matches TRBD2. Sequenced input: peripheral blood. The TCR was taken from a woman aged 80 or older with active or convalescent COVID-19. The CDR3 loop reads CASSLGSGGSYYEQYF. The DNA is TGTGCCAGCAGCTTAGGTAGCGGGGGGTCTTACTACGAGCAGTACTTC.